The 12 T cell receptor beta chains given below trace back to one sample, sequenced in a study of blood T cells in healthy people across ages. Using a J-beta primer mix together with a sample-barcoded 5' primer, a second PCR was run for roughly 6 to 12 cycles. TCRdb redid the calling of the 5' RACE reads with MiXCR, one entry per CDR3 protein. Here the sample spans some 1.5 million distinct CDR3 sequences, under 30% being singletons. Sequencing was performed on blood. These receptors were collected from a woman between 25 and 40 years old in good health.

The genes are TRBV12-3 or TRBV12-4 and TRBJ2-1; 8 bases are shared with TRBD1. V dropped 6 bases and J dropped 9; count of bases not matched to a gene: 10. This CDR3 has 14 residues. The CDR3 DNA sequence: TGTGCCAGCAGCCCACTGGACAGGGAGAGTGAGCAGTTCTTC. Protein product: CASSPLDRESEQFF.

There are a few counts of this clonotype. The chain links TRBV5-1 to TRBJ2-5, with 8 bases identical to TRBD2. In germline, CDR1 is SGHRS, CDR2 YFSETQ. The CDR3 consists of 15 residues. The ends lost 2 bases at V and 2 bases at J; junction bases unmatched: 5. CDR3 sequence reads: CASSFTSGTQETQYF. The CDR3 DNA follows: TGCGCCAGCAGCTTTACTAGCGGAACACAAGAGACCCAGTACTTC.

Details on this clonotype: A single base separates this from a much larger clone, so it may be a read error. The chain combines TRBV7-2 with TRBJ2-1; 13 bases line up with TRBD2. Per germline, CDR1 SGHTA and CDR2 FQGNSA. The CDR3 extends over 17 amino acids. CDR3 protein: CASSSRTSGSSHNEQFF. The CDR3 DNA reads as TGTGCCAGCAGCTCACGGACTAGCGGGAGCTCCCACAATGAGCAGTTCTTC.

The chain carries TRBV29-1 and TRBJ2-7; the D gene could be TRBD1 or TRBD2 (5 bases each). Per germline, CDR1 SQVTM and CDR2 ANQGSEA. V gave up 6 bases and J gave up 1 base, with 16 bases separating them. The CDR3 runs 14 residues. CDR3 sequence: CSVTGPSGSYEQYF. Written as DNA, the CDR3 is TGCAGCGTGACGGGGCCTTCTGGATCCTACGAGCAGTACTTC.

In its sample, this clonotype was seen many times. The chain combines TRBV12-5 with TRBJ2-7; D is undetermined. CDR1 is LGHNT, CDR2 FRNRAP, per germline. The CDR3 sequence is 14 residues long. The V end was cut by 6 bases, the J end by 3 bases, with 15 bases between. CDR3 protein: CASGTSSGIYEQYF. The CDR3 region has the DNA TGTGCTAGTGGCACCTCCTCGGGTATCTACGAGCAGTACTTC.

This sequence joins TRBV5-1 and TRBJ2-3; 15 nucleotides line up with TRBD2. This CDR3 comprises 16 residues. V was pared by 5 bases and J by 5 bases, with 6 bases of the junction left unmatched. CDR1 is SGHRS and CDR2 is YFSETQ in the germline V gene. CDR3: CASSWTSGGAGDTQYF. CDR3 nucleotide sequence: TGCGCCAGCAGTTGGACTAGCGGGGGGGCAGGAGATACGCAGTATTTT.

The sample holds many counts of this clonotype. J is TRBJ2-1 and V is TRBV20-1; 10 bases map to TRBD2. Germline CDR1 reads DFQATT; CDR2 reads SNEGSKA (reference sequence). The junction had 4 bases not matched to a gene; V was cut back by 6 bases and J by 2 bases. This CDR3 comprises 14 residues. CDR3 protein: CSATGTSAYNEQFF. As DNA, the CDR3 is TGCAGTGCGACCGGGACTAGCGCCTACAATGAGCAGTTCTTC.

The chain is built from TRBV27 and TRBJ2-1; 10 positions match TRBD2. The CDR3 has 15 residues. Germline values: CDR1 MNHEY, CDR2 SMNVEV (reference sequence). The ends lost 2 bases at V and 8 bases at J; junction bases unmatched: 6. CDR3 amino acids: CASSLTSGEYYEQFF. In nucleotides, the CDR3 is TGTGCCAGCAGTTTAACTAGCGGGGAATACTATGAGCAGTTCTTC.

The rearrangement uses TRBV12-3 or TRBV12-4 and TRBJ2-2; 8 bases align to TRBD2. Germline trimming cut 5 bases from V and 5 bases from J; bases unmatched to any gene: 4. CDR3 length: 14 residues. The CDR3 sequence: CASSGTSYTGELFF. CDR3 sequence (DNA): TGTGCCAGCAGTGGGACTAGTTATACCGGGGAGCTGTTTTTT.

The chain couples TRBV6-6 to TRBJ1-2; no firm D call. CDR3 size: 13 residues. CDR1 MNHNY and CDR2 SVGAGI come from the germline V gene (reference sequence). Trimming removed 6 bases from V and 5 bases from J, with 13 bases in between. The CDR3 DNA sequence: TGTGCCAGCAGCCCCGGGAAGCGGTATGGCTACACCTTC. It codes for CASSPGKRYGYTF.

CDR3 loop: CASSLVLNSGSSYNEQFF. CDR3 nucleotide sequence: TGTGCCAGCAGCTTAGTTCTAAATAGCGGGAGCTCCTACAATGAGCAGTTCTTC. The rearrangement uses TRBV7-2 and TRBJ2-1; 9 bases line up with TRBD2. Trimming removed 1 base from V and 0 bases from J; junction bases left unmatched: 7. Germline V CDR1 and CDR2: SGHTA, FQGNSA. The CDR3 is 18 residues long.

The CDR3 bases are TGCAGTGCTAGGAGTCAGGGAGCTGAAGCTTTCTTT. Protein: CSARSQGAEAFF. This chain joins TRBV20-1 and TRBJ1-1, with D tentatively TRBD1 (5 bases). Trimming left V 3 bases short and J 6 bases short, with 11 bases between. The CDR3 totals 12 residues. The V gene's germline CDR1 is DFQATT and CDR2 SNEGSKA (reference sequence).